Shown below are 10 T cell receptor beta chains from a single sample sequenced in a study of T-cell reconstitution after alpha-beta-depleted transplantation in children. During its preparation, the TCRbeta library received unique molecular identifiers. Using its own MiXCR run on the PCR reads, TCRdb lists one record per CDR3 protein. The sample comprises hundreds of thousands of distinct CDR3 sequences, about 18% of which are singletons, and approximately 3% rests with the top ten. The specimen comprised PBMCs from the stem cell graft donor, sampled from the stem cell graft. Receptors were obtained from a human donor who donated a stem cell graft to a child with acute lymphoblastic leukemia.

The chain employs TRBV27 and TRBJ2-4; unclear D gene. Germline V gives CDR1 MNHEY, CDR2 SMNVEV (reference sequence). This CDR3 spans 11 amino acids. Trimming shortened V by 5 bases and J by 9 bases, and 8 bases separated the two germline ends. CDR3 DNA: TGTGCCAGCAGTGGGGATGGCATTCAGTACTTC. The encoded protein is CASSGDGIQYF.

V usage is TRBV7-9 and J usage is TRBJ2-7; maybe TRBD2 (6 bases). The CDR3 is 15 residues long. V lost 5 bases, J lost 3 bases, and 17 bases lay in between. Per the germline V gene, CDR1 is SEHNR and CDR2 is FQNEAQ (reference sequence). The CDR3 coding sequence is TGTGCCAGCAGCCCCAGCGGGTCGTCCGGCTACGAGCAGTACTTC. The encoded protein is CASSPSGSSGYEQYF. Supplemented by reference TRBV7-9 and TRBJ2-7, the full variable domain reads DTGVSQNPRHKITKRGQNVTFRCDPISEHNRLYWYRQTLGQGPEFLTYFQNEAQLEKSRLLSDRFSAERPKGSFSTLEIQRTEQGDSAMYLCASSPSGSSGYEQYFGPGTRLTVT.

J is TRBJ1-4 and V is TRBV6-1; TRBD1 might be the D (6 bases). CDR3 length equals 15 residues. Trimming stripped 6 bases from V and 4 bases from J, with 15 bases between. The germline V gene encodes CDR1 MNHNS and CDR2 SASEGT. The CDR3 DNA is TGTGCCAGCAGACCACAGGGAGTTGGTAATGAAAAACTGTTTTTT. It specifies CASRPQGVGNEKLFF.

CDR3 nucleotides: TGTGCCAGCTCACCTTCCACGACTTGGAATTCACCCCTCCACTTT. Translated: CASSPSTTWNSPLHF. The chain combines TRBV18 with TRBJ1-6; the D is unclear. Germline-derived CDR1 and CDR2 are KGHSH and LQKENI. Trimming shortened V by 3 bases and J by 7 bases, and 13 bases separated the two germline ends. The CDR3 contains 15 residues.

This sequence joins TRBV4-2 and TRBJ2-7; 11 positions agree with TRBD1. Germline assignment: CDR1 LGHNA and CDR2 YNFKEQ. This CDR3 comprises 16 residues. V lost 1 base to trimming and J lost 2 bases; unmatched junction nucleotides: 4. The CDR3 spells CASSQVGQGGTYEQYF. The CDR3 DNA follows: TGTGCCAGCAGCCAAGTGGGACAGGGGGGAACCTACGAGCAGTACTTC.

This chain uses TRBV9 with TRBJ2-3; 10 bases agree with TRBD2. The CDR3 is made up of 16 amino acids. The germline V gene encodes CDR1 SGDLS and CDR2 YYNGEE. V was pared by 3 bases and J by 4 bases, with 8 bases of the junction left unmatched. Here the CDR3 DNA reads TGTGCCAGCAGCGATCCTAGCGGGAGTCAACCAGATACGCAGTATTTT. Its protein is CASSDPSGSQPDTQYF.

This clonotype occurred a few times. The chain is built from TRBV12-3 or TRBV12-4 and TRBJ2-5; D unclear. This CDR3 is built from 13 residues. Trimming took off 6 bases at V and 0 bases at J, with 8 bases between the two ends. The CDR3 DNA reads as TGTGCCAGCAGCCGACCTAACCAAGAGACCCAGTACTTC. Protein sequence: CASSRPNQETQYF.

This chain connects TRBV29-1 to TRBJ2-5; the D is unclear. This CDR3 comprises 12 residues. Trimming pared 4 bases from V and 4 bases from J, leaving 10 bases between. The germline CDR1 and CDR2 sequences are SQVTM and ANQGSEA. The CDR3 region has the DNA TGCAGCGTTGCTGGGATCGGAGAGACCCAGTACTTC. Its protein is CSVAGIGETQYF. Supplemented by reference TRBV29-1 and TRBJ2-5, the full variable domain reads SAVISQKPSRDICQRGTSLTIQCQVDSQVTMMFWYRQQPGQSLTLIATANQGSEATYESGFVIDKFPISRPNLTFSTLTVSNMSPEDSSIYLCSVAGIGETQYFGPGTRLLVL.

This clonotype was observed many times. The gene calls are TRBV5-5 and TRBJ1-4; D is unresolved. The germline V gene has CDR1 SGHKS and CDR2 YYEKEE (reference sequence). V was clipped by 6 bases and J by 4 bases, with 13 bases between them. This CDR3 region has 14 residues. CDR3 nucleotide sequence: TGTGCCAGCACCGCACCCCCCCTTAATGAAAAACTGTTTTTT. Translation: CASTAPPLNEKLFF.

The chain combines TRBV10-1 with TRBJ2-4; tentative D call: TRBD2 (5 bases). V dropped 6 bases and J dropped 0 bases, with 12 bases sitting between them. CDR3 length equals 15 residues. The germline V gene has CDR1 WNHNN and CDR2 SYGVQD (reference sequence). CDR3 in DNA: TGCGCCAGCAGGAACCGGGATTTAGCCAAAAACATTCAGTACTTC. Its protein product is CASRNRDLAKNIQYF.